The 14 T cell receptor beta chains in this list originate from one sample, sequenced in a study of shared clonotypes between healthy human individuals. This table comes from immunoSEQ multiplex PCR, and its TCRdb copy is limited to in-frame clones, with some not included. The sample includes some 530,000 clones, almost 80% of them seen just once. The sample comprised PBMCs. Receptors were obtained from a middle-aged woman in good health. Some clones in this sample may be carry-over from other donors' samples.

The DNA of the CDR3 is TGTGCCATAAGCAGGCGGAGACTAGGGCCCCAGTACTTC. This codes for CAISRRRLGPQYF. This rearrangement joins TRBV6-1 to TRBJ2-5, with D possibly being TRBD2 (6 bases). Trimming pared 10 bases from V and 9 bases from J, leaving 21 bases between. CDR1 and CDR2 (germline): MNHNS, SASEGT. The CDR3 has 13 residues.

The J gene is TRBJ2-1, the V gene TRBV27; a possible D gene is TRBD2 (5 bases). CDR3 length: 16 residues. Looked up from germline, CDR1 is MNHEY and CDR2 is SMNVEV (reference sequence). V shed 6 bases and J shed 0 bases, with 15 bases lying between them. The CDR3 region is CASSSPMDSSYNEQFF. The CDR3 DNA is TGTGCCAGCAGCTCACCGATGGACTCCTCCTACAATGAGCAGTTCTTC.

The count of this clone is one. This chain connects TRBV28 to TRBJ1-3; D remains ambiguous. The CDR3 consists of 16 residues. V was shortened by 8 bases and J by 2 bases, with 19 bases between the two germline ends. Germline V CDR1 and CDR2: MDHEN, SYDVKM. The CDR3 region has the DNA TGTGCCAGCCGCTTATCAGTGGGTCTAGCTGGAAACACCATATATTTT. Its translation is CASRLSVGLAGNTIYF.

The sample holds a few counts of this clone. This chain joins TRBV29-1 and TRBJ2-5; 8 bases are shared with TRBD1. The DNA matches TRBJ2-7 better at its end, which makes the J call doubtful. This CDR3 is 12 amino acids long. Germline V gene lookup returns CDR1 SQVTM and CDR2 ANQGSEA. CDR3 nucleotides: TGCAGCGTCGACGACAGGGGCGACGAGCAGTACTTC. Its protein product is CSVDDRGDEQYF.

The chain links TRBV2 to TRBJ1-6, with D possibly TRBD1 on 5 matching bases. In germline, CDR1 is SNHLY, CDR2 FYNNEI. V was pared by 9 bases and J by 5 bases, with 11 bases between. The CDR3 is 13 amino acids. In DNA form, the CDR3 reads TGTGCCAGGGGGCGGGCGGATAATTCACCCCTCCACTTT. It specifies CARGRADNSPLHF.

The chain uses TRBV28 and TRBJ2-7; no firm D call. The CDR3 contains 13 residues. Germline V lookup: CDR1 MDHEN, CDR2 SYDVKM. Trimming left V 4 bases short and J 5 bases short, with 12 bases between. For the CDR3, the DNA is TGTGCCAGCAGTTACGGTTTCAGCCACGAGCAGTACTTC. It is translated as CASSYGFSHEQYF.

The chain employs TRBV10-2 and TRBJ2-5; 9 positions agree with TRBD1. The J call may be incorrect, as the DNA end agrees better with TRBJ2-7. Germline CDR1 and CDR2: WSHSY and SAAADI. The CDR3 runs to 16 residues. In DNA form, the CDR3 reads TGCGCCAGCAGTGACCCCTCCGGGACAGGGTCCTACGAGCAGTACTTC. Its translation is CASSDPSGTGSYEQYF.

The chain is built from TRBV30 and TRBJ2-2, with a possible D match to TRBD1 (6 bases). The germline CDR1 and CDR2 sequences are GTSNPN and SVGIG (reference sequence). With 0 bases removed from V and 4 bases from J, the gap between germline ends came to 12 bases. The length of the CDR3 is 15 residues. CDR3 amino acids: CAWSVTGRGTGELFF. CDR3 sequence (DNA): TGTGCCTGGAGTGTAACTGGCAGGGGCACCGGGGAGCTGTTTTTT.

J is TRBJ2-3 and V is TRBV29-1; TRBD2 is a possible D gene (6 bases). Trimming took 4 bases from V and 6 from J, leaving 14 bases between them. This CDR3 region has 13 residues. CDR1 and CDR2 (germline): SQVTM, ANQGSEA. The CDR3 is CSVGGRLADTQYF. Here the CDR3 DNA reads TGCAGCGTTGGAGGCCGGCTAGCGGATACGCAGTATTTT.

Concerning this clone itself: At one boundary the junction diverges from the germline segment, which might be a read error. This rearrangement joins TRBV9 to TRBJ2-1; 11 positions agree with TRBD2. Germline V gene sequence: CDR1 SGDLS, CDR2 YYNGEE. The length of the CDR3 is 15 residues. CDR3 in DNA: TGTGCCAGCAGTCTGACTAGCGGGACATACATTGAGCAGTTCTTC. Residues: CASSLTSGTYIEQFF.

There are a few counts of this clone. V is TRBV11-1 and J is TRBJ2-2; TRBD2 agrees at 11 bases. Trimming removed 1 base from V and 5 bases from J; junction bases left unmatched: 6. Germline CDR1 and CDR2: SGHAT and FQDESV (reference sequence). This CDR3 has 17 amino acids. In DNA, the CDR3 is TGTGCCAGCAGCTTAGGAGGTACTAGCGGGAGTACCGGGGAGCTGTTTTTT. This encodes CASSLGGTSGSTGELFF.

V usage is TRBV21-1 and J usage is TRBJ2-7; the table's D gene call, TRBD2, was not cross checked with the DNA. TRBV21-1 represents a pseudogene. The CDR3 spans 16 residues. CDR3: CASSKKTSGSSYEQYF. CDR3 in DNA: TGTGCCAGCAGCAAAAAGACTAGCGGGAGCTCCTACGAGCAGTACTTC.

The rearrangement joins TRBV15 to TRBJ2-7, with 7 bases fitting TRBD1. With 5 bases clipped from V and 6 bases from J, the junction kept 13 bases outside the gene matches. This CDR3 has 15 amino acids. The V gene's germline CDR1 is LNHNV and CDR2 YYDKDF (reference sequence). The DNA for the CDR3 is TGTGCCACCAGCCCGCGACAGGGCAGTTTGGGCGAGCAGTACTTC. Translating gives CATSPRQGSLGEQYF.

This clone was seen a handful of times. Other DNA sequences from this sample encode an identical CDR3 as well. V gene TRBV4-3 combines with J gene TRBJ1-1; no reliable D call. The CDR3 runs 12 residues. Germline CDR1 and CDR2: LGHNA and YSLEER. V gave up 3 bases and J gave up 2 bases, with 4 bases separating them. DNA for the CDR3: TGCGCCAGCAGCCACCGAAACACTGAAGCTTTCTTT. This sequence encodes CASSHRNTEAFF.